This T cell receptor (beta chain) was retrieved from a study of tumor-infiltrating lymphocytes in primary liver carcinoma. Study as a whole: Patients were both men and women, whose ages ran from 30 to 69 years.

The germline gives CDR1 MDHEN, CDR2 SYDVKM. There are 15 residues in the CDR3. Trimming removed 1 base from V and 8 bases from J; junction bases left unmatched: 6. With a constant-region primer, TCR beta cDNA was made from 400 to 550 ng of total RNA. Three-round nested multiplex PCR performed with slightly modified ARM-PCR produced the TCR beta libraries. With TRBV1-TRBV30 forward primers and a C-beta reverse primer, the first two PCR rounds were run for approximately 10 cycles each. TCRdb analysed the multiplex PCR reads with MiXCR anew, one entry per CDR3 protein. The data hold about 310,000 distinct CDR3 sequences, with 50% to 60% observed a single time. To note about this clonotype: Antigen: not known.

The source of the blood RNA was unsorted whole blood, and germline DNA was extracted as well. Chronic HBV infection was present, with no prior treatment. The collection of roughly 4.2 milliliters of peripheral blood preceded surgery. Study outcomes and limitations: Because of bulk unsorted sampling, CD4+ and CD8+ repertoires were not subjected to comparison.

Sample: peripheral blood. V usage is TRBV28 and J usage is TRBJ2-1; TRBD2 aligns across 9 bases. The receptor's source is a woman aged 25 to 39 with primary liver carcinoma and hepatitis B virus infection. The CDR3 is CASSLFTSGSDEQFF. DNA for the CDR3: TGTGCCAGCAGTTTATTCACTAGCGGGTCGGATGAGCAGTTCTTC.